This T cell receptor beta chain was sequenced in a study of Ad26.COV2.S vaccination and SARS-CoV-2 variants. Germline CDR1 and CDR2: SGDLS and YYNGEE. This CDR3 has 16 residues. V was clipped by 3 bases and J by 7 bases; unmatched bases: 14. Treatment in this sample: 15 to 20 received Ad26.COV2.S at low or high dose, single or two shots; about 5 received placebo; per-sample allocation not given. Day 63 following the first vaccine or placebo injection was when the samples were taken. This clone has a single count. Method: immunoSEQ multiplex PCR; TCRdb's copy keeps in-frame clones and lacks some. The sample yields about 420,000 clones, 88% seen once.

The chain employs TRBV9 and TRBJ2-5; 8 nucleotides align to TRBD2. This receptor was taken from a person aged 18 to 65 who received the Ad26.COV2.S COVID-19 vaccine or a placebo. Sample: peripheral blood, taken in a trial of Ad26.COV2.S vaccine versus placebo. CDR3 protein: CASSEAGAPQSGTQYF. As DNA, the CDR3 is TGTGCCAGCAGCGAAGCGGGGGCCCCCCAGTCCGGGACCCAGTACTTC.